These 18 T cell receptor beta chains came from one sample sequenced in a study of blood T cell repertoires in COVID-19. Measured with immunoSEQ multiplex PCR; TCRdb has only the in-frame clones, and not every one. The sample comprises under 250,000 clones, more than 80% of which are singletons, and under 4% rests with the top ten. Sequences were obtained from PBMCs or T cells enriched from blood (not recorded which). The receptors shown here come from a woman aged 18-30 years in a cohort exposed to, infected with or recovered from COVID-19 (not recorded which).

The rearrangement links TRBV27 to TRBJ2-4, with 8 nucleotides matching TRBD1. Trimming at V came to 5 bases and at J to 5 bases, leaving 5 bases not matched to a gene. The germline CDR1 and CDR2 sequences are MNHEY and SMNVEV (reference sequence). There are 14 residues in the CDR3. Written as DNA, the CDR3 is TGTGCCAGCAGTCTCGACAGGGGCCAAAACATTCAGTACTTC. Protein: CASSLDRGQNIQYF.

V gene TRBV7-6 combines with J gene TRBJ2-5; TRBD2 agrees at 9 bases. V lost 4 bases, J lost 4 bases, and 10 bases stayed unmatched. Looked up from germline, CDR1 is SGHVS and CDR2 is FNYEAQ. This CDR3 comprises 16 residues. CDR3 region: CASSSFSSGGAETQYF. The CDR3 bases are TGTGCCAGCAGCTCCTTTAGTAGCGGGGGTGCAGAGACCCAGTACTTC.

This clone appeared a few times. This chain connects TRBV6-5 to TRBJ2-7, with D perhaps matching TRBD1 (6 bases). The CDR3 sequence is 12 residues long. Germline CDR1 MNHEY, CDR2 SVGAGI. Trimming stripped 5 bases from V and 3 bases from J, with 8 bases between. The CDR3 DNA is TGTGCCAGCAGTAAACAGGGCTACGAGCAGTACTTC. It codes for CASSKQGYEQYF.

The chain is built from TRBV4-2 and TRBJ2-2; 7 nucleotides match TRBD1. The CDR3 contains 15 residues. Germline CDR1 reads LGHNA; CDR2 reads YNFKEQ. With 5 bases clipped from V and 3 bases from J, the junction kept 6 bases outside the gene matches. The CDR3 spells CASSFRGRDTGELFF. In DNA form, the CDR3 reads TGTGCCAGCAGCTTTAGGGGGCGCGACACCGGGGAGCTGTTTTTT.

On this clone: The identical CDR3 is also encoded by other nucleotide sequences in the sample. This chain uses TRBV20-1 with TRBJ2-3, with 8 bases fitting TRBD2. Germline trimming cut 6 bases from V and 0 bases from J; bases unmatched to any gene: 5. Germline CDR1 DFQATT, CDR2 SNEGSKA (reference sequence). The length of the CDR3 is 14 residues. The CDR3 DNA follows: TGCAGTGCGAGTAGCGGGACCAGCACAGATACGCAGTATTTT. This gives the protein CSASSGTSTDTQYF.

The chain's CDR3 is CASSSRTSGYYNEQFF. For the CDR3, the DNA is TGTGCCAGCAGCTCCCGGACTAGCGGTTACTACAATGAGCAGTTCTTC. The chain carries TRBV7-3 and TRBJ2-1, with 10 bases that match TRBD2. Germline CDR1 is SGHTA and CDR2 is FQGTGA. The CDR3 is 16 residues long. J lost 3 bases, V lost 4 bases, and 6 bases had no gene match. Looking up the rest from reference TRBV7-3 and TRBJ2-1 gives the full variable domain: GAGVSQTPSNKVTEKGKYVELRCDPISGHTALYWYRQSLGQGPEFLIYFQGTGAADDSGLPNDRFFAVRPEGSVSTLKIQRTERGDSAVYLCASSSRTSGYYNEQFFGPGTRLTVL.

The chain combines TRBV10-2 with TRBJ1-3; maybe TRBD1 (5 bases). CDR3 length: 13 residues. Germline-derived CDR1 and CDR2 are WSHSY and SAAADI. V was shortened by 2 bases and J by 4 bases, with 6 bases between the two germline ends. The CDR3 DNA sequence: TGCGCCAGCAGTGAGCCAGGGGGAAACACCATATATTTT. Protein product: CASSEPGGNTIYF.

V and J are TRBV18 and TRBJ1-2; possibly TRBD1 for D (5 bases). The CDR3 runs to 15 residues. Trimming took off 2 bases at V and 6 bases at J, with 16 bases between the two ends. The V gene's germline CDR1 is KGHSH and CDR2 LQKENI. This CDR3 reads CASSPGHSRPDGYTF. CDR3 bases: TGTGCCAGCTCACCAGGACACTCAAGGCCCGATGGCTACACCTTC. The variable domain in full, with the rest retrieved from reference TRBV18 and TRBJ1-2, is NAGVMQNPRHLVRRRGQEARLRCSPMKGHSHVYWYRQLPEEGLKFMVYLQKENIIDESGMPKERFSAEFPKEGPSILRIQQVVRGDSAAYFCASSPGHSRPDGYTFGSGTRLTVV.

The chain couples TRBV21-1 to TRBJ1-6; the DNA was not compared with TRBD1, the D call given in the table. TRBV21-1 is recorded as a pseudogene. This CDR3 has 14 amino acids. The CDR3, as DNA: TGTGCCAGCAGCCGGACAGGGAACAATTCACCCCTCCACTTT. Its protein product is CASSRTGNNSPLHF.

This chain uses TRBV19 with TRBJ2-7, with D tentatively TRBD2 (6 bases). Per the germline V gene, CDR1 is LNHDA and CDR2 is SQIVND (reference sequence). V was cut by 5 bases and J by 5 bases, with 16 bases left in between. This CDR3 spans 14 amino acids. The CDR3 bases are TGTGCCAGTAGTCCCAGAACTAGCTCGCACGAGCAGTACTTC. Translated, it gives CASSPRTSSHEQYF.

This chain joins TRBV6-5 and TRBJ1-5, with 7 nucleotides matching TRBD1. Germline loops: CDR1 MNHEY, CDR2 SVGAGI. The CDR3 has 13 residues. Unmatched junction bases numbered 7, after V lost 9 bases and J lost 5 bases. The CDR3 protein is CASTGQVDQPQHF. CDR3 DNA sequence: TGTGCCAGTACAGGACAGGTGGATCAGCCCCAGCATTTT.

This clone was seen a few times. The V gene is TRBV18, the J gene TRBJ1-1; D not resolved. The CDR3 is 12 amino acids. Trimming left V 3 bases short and J 2 bases short, with 4 bases between. Germline V gene lookup returns CDR1 KGHSH and CDR2 LQKENI. CDR3 nucleotides: TGTGCCAGCTCACCTCCTAACACTGAAGCTTTCTTT. Amino acid sequence: CASSPPNTEAFF.

The CDR3 DNA reads as TGTGCCAGCATGAGGAGGGGACAGGGAACTAACTATGGCTACACCTTC. Protein sequence: CASMRRGQGTNYGYTF. V is TRBV2 and J is TRBJ1-2; TRBD1 agrees at 9 bases. The germline CDR1 and CDR2 sequences are SNHLY and FYNNEI. V trimming: 7 bases; J trimming: 0 bases; junction bases outside the gene matches: 9. The CDR3 totals 16 residues.

This chain joins TRBV7-2 and TRBJ2-7; D not certain. Per the germline V gene, CDR1 is SGHTA and CDR2 is FQGNSA. Between the trimmed V and J ends, which lost 5 bases and 2 bases, there was a span of 13 bases. The CDR3 loop spans 14 amino acids. CDR3 nucleotides: TGTGCCAGCAGCATATCCGACACAGCCTACGAGCAGTACTTC. This translates into CASSISDTAYEQYF.

V usage is TRBV7-3 and J usage is TRBJ2-1; TRBD1 matches 8 bases. Germline V gene lookup returns CDR1 SGHTA and CDR2 FQGTGA. This CDR3 comprises 14 residues. V gave up 4 bases and J gave up 9 bases; unmatched junction bases: 8. This CDR3 is CASSWTGLGGEQFF. The CDR3 region has the DNA TGTGCCAGCAGCTGGACAGGGTTAGGTGGTGAGCAGTTCTTC. The variable domain in full, with the rest retrieved from reference TRBV7-3 and TRBJ2-1, is GAGVSQTPSNKVTEKGKYVELRCDPISGHTALYWYRQSLGQGPEFLIYFQGTGAADDSGLPNDRFFAVRPEGSVSTLKIQRTERGDSAVYLCASSWTGLGGEQFFGPGTRLTVL.

The V gene is TRBV2, the J gene TRBJ2-3; no firm D call. Between the trimmed V and J ends, which lost 6 bases and 2 bases, there was a span of 18 bases. The CDR3 consists of 16 residues. Germline V gene sequence: CDR1 SNHLY, CDR2 FYNNEI. CDR3 DNA: TGTGCCAGCAGGGTGACTCCAGACCCTTTCACAGATACGCAGTATTTT. This sequence encodes CASRVTPDPFTDTQYF.

V gene TRBV10-3 combines with J gene TRBJ2-7; tentatively, D is TRBD2 (6 bases). With 7 bases removed from V and 4 bases from J, the gap between germline ends came to 8 bases. The CDR3 is 11 amino acids. Germline CDR1 reads ENHRY; CDR2 reads SYGVKD. In nucleotides, the CDR3 is TGTGCCATCATCGGGACTTACGAGCAGTACTTC. Amino acids: CAIIGTYEQYF.

J is TRBJ2-7 and V is TRBV6-5; D uncertain. The germline V gene has CDR1 MNHEY and CDR2 SVGAGI. Trimming left V 8 bases short and J 0 bases short, with 5 bases between. The CDR3 covers 11 residues. DNA of the CDR3: TGTGCCAGCGGCCTCTCCTACGAGCAGTACTTC. It codes for CASGLSYEQYF.